The following is a T cell receptor (beta chain) sequence with its context. TCRdb analysed the 5' RACE reads with MiXCR anew, one entry per CDR3 protein. The sample carries 85,000 to 120,000 distinct CDR3 sequences, 17% recorded once. The sample originates from a study of T-cell memory formation after mild COVID-19. CDR3 length equals 13 residues. V was clipped by 11 bases and J by 3 bases, with 16 bases between them. Material for sequencing was PBMCs or a T cell subset sorted from them (not recorded which). This clonotype was obtained from an adult woman who had mild COVID-19 (a few samples of this study predate the infection). Cell type and time point are not known. The J gene is TRBJ1-1, the V gene TRBV12-3 or TRBV12-4; D remains unclear. The CDR3, as DNA: TGTGCCGCCTCTGAGTACGGTCACACTGAAGCTTTCTTT. It translates to CAASEYGHTEAFF.